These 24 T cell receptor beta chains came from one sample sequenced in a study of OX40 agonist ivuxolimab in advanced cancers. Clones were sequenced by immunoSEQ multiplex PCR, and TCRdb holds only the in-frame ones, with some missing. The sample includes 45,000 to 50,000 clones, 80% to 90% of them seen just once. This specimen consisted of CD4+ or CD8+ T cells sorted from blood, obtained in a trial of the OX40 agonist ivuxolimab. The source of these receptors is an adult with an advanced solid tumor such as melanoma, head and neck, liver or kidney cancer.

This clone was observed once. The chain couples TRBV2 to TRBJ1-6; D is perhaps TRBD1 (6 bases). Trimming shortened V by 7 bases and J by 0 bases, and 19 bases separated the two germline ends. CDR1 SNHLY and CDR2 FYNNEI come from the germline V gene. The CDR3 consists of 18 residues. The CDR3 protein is CASNVQQGLGSYNSPLHF. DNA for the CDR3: TGTGCCAGCAACGTCCAGCAGGGGTTGGGCTCCTATAATTCACCCCTCCACTTT.

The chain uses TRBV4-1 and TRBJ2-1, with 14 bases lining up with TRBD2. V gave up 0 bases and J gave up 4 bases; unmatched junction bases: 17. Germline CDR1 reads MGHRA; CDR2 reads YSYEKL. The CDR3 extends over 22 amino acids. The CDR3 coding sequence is TGCGCCAGCAGCCAAGATTCCCGAGGGACTAGCGGGAGTTCCCCTATTTACAATGAGCAGTTCTTC. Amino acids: CASSQDSRGTSGSSPIYNEQFF.

This CDR3 reads CASSLMGTEAFF. The DNA for the CDR3 is TGTGCCAGCAGTCTAATGGGCACTGAAGCTTTCTTT. This chain connects TRBV28 to TRBJ1-1; unclear D gene. Between the trimmed V and J ends, which lost 5 bases and 4 bases, there was a span of 8 bases. This CDR3 has 12 residues. Germline CDR1 reads MDHEN; CDR2 reads SYDVKM. The variable domain in full, completed from reference TRBV28 and TRBJ1-1, reads DVKVTQSSRYLVKRTGEKVFLECVQDMDHENMFWYRQDPGLGLRLIYFSYDVKMKEKGDIPEGYSVSREKKERFSLILESASTNQTSMYLCASSLMGTEAFFGQGTRLTVV.

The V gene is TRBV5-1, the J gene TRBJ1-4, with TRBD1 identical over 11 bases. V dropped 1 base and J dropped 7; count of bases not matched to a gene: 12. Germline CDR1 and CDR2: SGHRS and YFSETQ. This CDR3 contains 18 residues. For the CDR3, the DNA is TGCGCCAGCAGCTTGCCCAGGACAGGGGGCGCGGGATCTGAAAAACTGTTTTTT. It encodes CASSLPRTGGAGSEKLFF.

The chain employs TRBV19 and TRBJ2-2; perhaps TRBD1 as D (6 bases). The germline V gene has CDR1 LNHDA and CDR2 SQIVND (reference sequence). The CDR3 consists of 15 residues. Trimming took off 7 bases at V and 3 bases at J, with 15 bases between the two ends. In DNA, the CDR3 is TGTGCCAGTACCGCCAGGACAGCGTACACCGGGGAGCTGTTTTTT. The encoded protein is CASTARTAYTGELFF.

The CDR3 bases are TGTGCCAGCAGCCGGGGACGGGACTATGGCTACACCTTC. It specifies CASSRGRDYGYTF. The V call is TRBV5-6, the J call TRBJ1-2; possible D gene TRBD1, 5 bases. There are 13 residues in the CDR3. Per the germline V gene, CDR1 is SGHDT and CDR2 is YYEEEE. V was shortened by 4 bases and J by 3 bases, with 10 bases between the two germline ends.

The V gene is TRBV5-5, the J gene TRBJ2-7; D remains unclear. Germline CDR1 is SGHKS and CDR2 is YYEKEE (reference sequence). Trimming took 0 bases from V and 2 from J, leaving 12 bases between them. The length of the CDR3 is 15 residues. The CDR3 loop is CASSLGGLATYEQYF. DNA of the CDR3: TGTGCCAGCAGCTTGGGCGGTCTGGCGACCTACGAGCAGTACTTC.

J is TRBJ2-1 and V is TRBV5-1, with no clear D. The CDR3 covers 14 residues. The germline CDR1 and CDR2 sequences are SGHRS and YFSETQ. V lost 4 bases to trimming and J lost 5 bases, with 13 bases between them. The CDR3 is CASSPGAPNNEQFF. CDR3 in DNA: TGCGCCAGCAGCCCCGGAGCGCCTAACAATGAGCAGTTCTTC.

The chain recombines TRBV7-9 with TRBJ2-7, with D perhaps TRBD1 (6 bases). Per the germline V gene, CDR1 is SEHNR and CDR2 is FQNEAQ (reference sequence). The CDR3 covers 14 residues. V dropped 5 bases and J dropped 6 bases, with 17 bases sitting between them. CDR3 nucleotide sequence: TGTGCCAGCAGCAACAACAGGGTTCAGGGCGAGCAGTACTTC. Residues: CASSNNRVQGEQYF.

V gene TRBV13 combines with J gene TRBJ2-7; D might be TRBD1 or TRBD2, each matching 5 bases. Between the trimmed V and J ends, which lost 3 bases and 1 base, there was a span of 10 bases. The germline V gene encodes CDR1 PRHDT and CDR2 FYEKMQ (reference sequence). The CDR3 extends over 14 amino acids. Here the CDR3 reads CASSFWGRSYEQYF. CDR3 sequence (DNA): TGTGCCAGCAGCTTTTGGGGGAGATCCTACGAGCAGTACTTC. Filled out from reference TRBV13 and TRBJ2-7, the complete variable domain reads AAGVIQSPRHLIKEKRETATLKCYPIPRHDTVYWYQQGPGQDPQFLISFYEKMQSDKGSIPDRFSAQQFSDYHSELNMSSLELGDSALYFCASSFWGRSYEQYFGPGTRLTVT.

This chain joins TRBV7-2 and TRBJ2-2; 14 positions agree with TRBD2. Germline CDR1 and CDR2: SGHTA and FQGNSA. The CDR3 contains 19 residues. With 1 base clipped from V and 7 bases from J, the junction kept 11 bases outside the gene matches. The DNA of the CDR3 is TGTGCCAGCAGCTTAGACCCCGGGACTAGCGGGAGTATATTCGGGGAGCTGTTTTTT. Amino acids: CASSLDPGTSGSIFGELFF.

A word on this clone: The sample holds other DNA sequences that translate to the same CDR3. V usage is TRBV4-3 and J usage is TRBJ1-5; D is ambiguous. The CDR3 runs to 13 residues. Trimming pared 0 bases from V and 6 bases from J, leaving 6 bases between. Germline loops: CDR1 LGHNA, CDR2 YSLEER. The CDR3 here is CASSQDLGQPQHF. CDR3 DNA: TGCGCCAGCAGCCAAGATCTGGGTCAGCCCCAGCATTTT.

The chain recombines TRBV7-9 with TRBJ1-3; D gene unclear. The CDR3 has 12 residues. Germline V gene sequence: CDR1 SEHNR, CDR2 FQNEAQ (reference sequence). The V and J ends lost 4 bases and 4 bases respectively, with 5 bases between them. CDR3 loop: CASSYPGNTIYF. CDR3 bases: TGTGCCAGCAGCTACCCGGGAAACACCATATATTTT.

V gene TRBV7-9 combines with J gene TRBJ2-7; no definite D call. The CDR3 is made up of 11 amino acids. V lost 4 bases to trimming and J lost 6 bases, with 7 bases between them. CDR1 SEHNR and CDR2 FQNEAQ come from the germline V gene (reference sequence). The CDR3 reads CASSSRREQYF. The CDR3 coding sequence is TGTGCCAGCAGCTCCCGACGCGAGCAGTACTTC.

In DNA form, the CDR3 reads TGTGCCAGCACCTCCTCGCGGGGGTCCTACAATGAGCAGTTCTTC. This translates into CASTSSRGSYNEQFF. This chain uses TRBV6-1 with TRBJ2-1; 7 nucleotides align to TRBD2. CDR1 is MNHNS, CDR2 SASEGT, per germline. The V and J ends lost 7 bases and 1 base, in that order; junction bases with no gene match: 7. The length of the CDR3 is 15 residues.

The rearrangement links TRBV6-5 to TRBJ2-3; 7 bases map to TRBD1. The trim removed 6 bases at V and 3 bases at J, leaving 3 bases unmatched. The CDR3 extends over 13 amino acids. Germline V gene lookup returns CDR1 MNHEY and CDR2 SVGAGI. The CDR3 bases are TGTGCCAGCAGAAACAGGGGTACAGATACGCAGTATTTT. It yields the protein CASRNRGTDTQYF.

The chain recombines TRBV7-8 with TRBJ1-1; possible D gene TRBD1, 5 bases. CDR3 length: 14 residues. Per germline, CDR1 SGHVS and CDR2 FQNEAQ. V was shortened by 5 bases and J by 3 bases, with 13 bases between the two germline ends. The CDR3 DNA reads TGTGCCAGCAGCGCCAGGGCCCTGGACACTGAAGCTTTCTTT. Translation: CASSARALDTEAFF.

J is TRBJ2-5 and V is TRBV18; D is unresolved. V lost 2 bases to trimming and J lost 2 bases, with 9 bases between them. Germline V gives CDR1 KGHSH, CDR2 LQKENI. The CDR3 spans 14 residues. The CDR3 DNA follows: TGTGCCAGCTCACCAACAAGTTCACAAGAGACCCAGTACTTC. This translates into CASSPTSSQETQYF.

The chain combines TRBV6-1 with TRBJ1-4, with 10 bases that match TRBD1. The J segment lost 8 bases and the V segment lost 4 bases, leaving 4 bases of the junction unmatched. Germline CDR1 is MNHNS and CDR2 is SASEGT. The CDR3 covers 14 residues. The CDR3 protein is CASSGGQGNEKLFF. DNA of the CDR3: TGTGCCAGCAGTGGGGGACAGGGGAACGAAAAACTGTTTTTT.

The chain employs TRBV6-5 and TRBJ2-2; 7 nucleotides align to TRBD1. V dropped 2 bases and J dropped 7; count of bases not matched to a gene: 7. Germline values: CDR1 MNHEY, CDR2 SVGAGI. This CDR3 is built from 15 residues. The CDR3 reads CASSYGQVSGGELFF. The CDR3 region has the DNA TGTGCCAGCAGTTACGGACAGGTCTCGGGCGGGGAGCTGTTTTTT.

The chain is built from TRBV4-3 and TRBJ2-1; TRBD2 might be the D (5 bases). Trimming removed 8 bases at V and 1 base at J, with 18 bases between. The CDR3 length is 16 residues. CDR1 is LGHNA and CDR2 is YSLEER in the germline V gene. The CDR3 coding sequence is TGCGCCAGCCGCGATGGGAGTCCTTGGTCCTACAATGAGCAGTTCTTC. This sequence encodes CASRDGSPWSYNEQFF.

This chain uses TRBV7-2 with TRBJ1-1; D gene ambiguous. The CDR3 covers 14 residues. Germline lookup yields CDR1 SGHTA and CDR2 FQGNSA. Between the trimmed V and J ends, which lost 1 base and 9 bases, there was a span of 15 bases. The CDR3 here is CASSLEARSPKAFF. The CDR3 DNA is TGTGCCAGCAGCTTAGAGGCGAGGTCACCCAAAGCTTTCTTT.

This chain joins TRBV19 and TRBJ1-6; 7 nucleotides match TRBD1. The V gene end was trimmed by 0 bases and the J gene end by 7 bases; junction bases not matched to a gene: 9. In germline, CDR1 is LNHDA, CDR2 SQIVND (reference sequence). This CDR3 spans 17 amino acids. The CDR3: CASSIDLPGQSNSPLHF. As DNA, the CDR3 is TGTGCCAGTAGTATAGATTTACCGGGACAGTCAAATTCACCCCTCCACTTT.

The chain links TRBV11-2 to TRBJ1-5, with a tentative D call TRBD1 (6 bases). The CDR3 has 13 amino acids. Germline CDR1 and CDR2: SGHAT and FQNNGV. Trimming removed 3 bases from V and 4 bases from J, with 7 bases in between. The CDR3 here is CASSFDRNQPQHF. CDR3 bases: TGTGCCAGCAGCTTTGACAGGAATCAGCCCCAGCATTTT. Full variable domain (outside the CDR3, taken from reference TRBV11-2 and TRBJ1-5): EAGVAQSPRYKIIEKRQSVAFWCNPISGHATLYWYQQILGQGPKLLIQFQNNGVVDDSQLPKDRFSAERLKGVDSTLKIQPAKLEDSAVYLCASSFDRNQPQHFGDGTRLSIL.